This TCR beta chain was identified in a study of blood T cell repertoires in COVID-19. About the study: Sites in the United States, Italy and Spain provided acute and convalescent COVID-19 samples. T cells, B-cell-depleted T cells, or PBMCs supplied cDNA or gDNA.

Unmatched junction bases numbered 7, after V lost 5 bases and J lost 4 bases. CDR3 length equals 15 residues. Germline values: CDR1 SGHTA, CDR2 FQGNSA. The table lists this clone with a few counts. Authors' methods: How many nucleated cells were present was estimated from reference gene primer amplification. The protocol was immunoSEQ multiplex PCR, while the TCRdb copy is restricted to in-frame clones and leaves out a portion. V, J and clone size are those of that table, while D and trimming were read from the DNA. The repertoire has around 80,000 clones, roughly 82% of them found once; the top ten carry about 10%.

This chain uses TRBV7-2 with TRBJ1-4; TRBD1 matches at 7 bases. Sequencing was performed on peripheral blood. The sequence was obtained from a man in his sixties with acute or convalescent COVID-19. CDR3 in DNA: TGTGCCAGCAGCCAAAACAGGGGTGGTAATGAAAAACTGTTTTTT. This sequence encodes CASSQNRGGNEKLFF. Full variable domain (remainder filled in from reference TRBV7-2 and TRBJ1-4): GAGVSQSPSNKVTEKGKDVELRCDPISGHTALYWYRQSLGQGLEFLIYFQGNSAPDKSGLPSDRFSAERTGGSVSTLTIQRTQQEDSAVYLCASSQNRGGNEKLFFGSGTQLSVL.